These 25 T cell receptor beta chains came from one sample sequenced in a study of shared clonotypes between healthy human individuals. Profiling relied on immunoSEQ multiplex PCR, and the TCRdb table lists in-frame clones only, not all of them. Here the sample spans some 2,500,000 clones, roughly 93% being singletons. Material for sequencing was naive CD4+ T cells from PBMCs. This sample's subset: CD45RA+ positively selected. These receptors originate from a man in his late teens or twenties in good health. Some clones in this sample may be carry-over from other donors' samples.

The CDR3 nucleotides are TGCGCCAGCAGCGTCCAAAGCGGCTACAATGAGCAGTTCTTC. Encoded protein: CASSVQSGYNEQFF. The chain uses TRBV5-1 and TRBJ2-1; possible D gene TRBD2, 5 bases. The ends were cut back, 4 bases at V and 3 bases at J, with 11 bases in the middle. There are 14 residues in the CDR3. Germline CDR1 and CDR2: SGHRS and YFSETQ.

The chain couples TRBV5-1 to TRBJ1-5; D is unclear. The V end lost 0 bases, the J end lost 0 bases, and 7 bases lay between the germline ends. This CDR3 has 15 amino acids. Looked up from germline, CDR1 is SGHRS and CDR2 is YFSETQ. CDR3 region: CASSLDRNSNQPQHF. Written as DNA, the CDR3 is TGCGCCAGCAGCTTGGACAGAAATAGCAATCAGCCCCAGCATTTT.

The genes are TRBV7-3 and TRBJ2-3; a possible D gene is TRBD1 (6 bases). The CDR3 totals 15 residues. CDR1 and CDR2 from the germline V gene are SGHTA and FQGTGA. Between the trimmed V and J ends, which lost 3 bases and 0 bases, there was a span of 10 bases. CDR3 nucleotides: TGTGCCAGCAGCTTCGGGACATATAGCACAGATACGCAGTATTTT. Its protein product is CASSFGTYSTDTQYF. Using reference TRBV7-3 and TRBJ2-3 for the parts outside the CDR3, the full variable domain is GAGVSQTPSNKVTEKGKYVELRCDPISGHTALYWYRQSLGQGPEFLIYFQGTGAADDSGLPNDRFFAVRPEGSVSTLKIQRTERGDSAVYLCASSFGTYSTDTQYFGPGTRLTVL.

The rearrangement uses TRBV6-5 and TRBJ1-3; no definite D call. Germline V gives CDR1 MNHEY, CDR2 SVGAGI. CDR3 length equals 16 residues. V shed 0 bases and J shed 0 bases, with 9 bases lying between them. The CDR3 sequence is CASSYSSANSGNTIYF. The CDR3 DNA reads TGTGCCAGCAGTTACTCGTCAGCCAACTCTGGAAACACCATATATTTT.

This sequence joins TRBV4-1 and TRBJ1-6; D is uncertain. The CDR3 is 12 residues long. Trimming pared 4 bases from V and 11 bases from J, leaving 9 bases between. CDR1 is MGHRA and CDR2 is YSYEKL in the germline V gene. The CDR3 DNA reads TGCGCCAGCAGCCCAGCCTCGGCACCCCTCCACTTT. It encodes CASSPASAPLHF.

This clone was counted once. This sequence joins TRBV5-6 and TRBJ1-1, with D tentatively TRBD1 (6 bases). Germline loops: CDR1 SGHDT, CDR2 YYEEEE. Trimming stripped 4 bases from V and 3 bases from J, with 16 bases between. CDR3 size: 15 residues. As DNA, the CDR3 is TGTGCCAGCAGCCTAGGTCGGGGGCGGTACACTGAAGCTTTCTTT. This sequence encodes CASSLGRGRYTEAFF.

This chain uses TRBV4-1 with TRBJ1-3, with unresolved D. V gave up 1 base and J gave up 2 bases, with 9 bases separating them. Germline assignment: CDR1 MGHRA and CDR2 YSYEKL. The CDR3 totals 15 residues. In DNA, the CDR3 is TGCGCCAGCAGCCAAGGACGGCAAACTGGAAACACCATATATTTT. Amino acid sequence: CASSQGRQTGNTIYF.

V gene TRBV11-1 combines with J gene TRBJ2-3; the match to TRBD2 covers 8 bases. CDR1 is SGHAT, CDR2 FQDESV, per germline (reference sequence). V shed 2 bases, J shed 6 bases, and the junction held 4 bases outside the gene matches. The CDR3 consists of 14 residues. The CDR3 is CASSLSGGRDTQYF. The DNA for the CDR3 is TGTGCCAGCAGCTTAAGTGGCGGGAGGGATACGCAGTATTTT.

For this clone: The germline gene is not matched at one end of the junction; a read error may be the cause. The V and J genes are TRBV11-2 and TRBJ2-7; the match to TRBD2 covers 7 bases. Germline V gene data show CDR1 as SGHAT and CDR2 as FQNNGV. The CDR3 is 15 amino acids. The DNA of the CDR3 is TGTGCCAGCAGCTCACTAGGAGCGGGATCCTTCGAGCAGTACTTC. Protein: CASSSLGAGSFEQYF.

This chain joins TRBV11-2 and TRBJ2-7; 8 nucleotides line up with TRBD2. Looked up from germline, CDR1 is SGHAT and CDR2 is FQNNGV. This CDR3 is 14 amino acids long. J lost 5 bases, V lost 7 bases, and 10 bases had no gene match. The DNA of the CDR3 is TGTGCCAGCACCGGGGGGGCAGGGGAGGACGAGCAGTACTTC. This codes for CASTGGAGEDEQYF.

A few counts support this clone. The chain uses TRBV4-3 and TRBJ2-5; no clear D. Trimming shortened V by 0 bases and J by 1 base, and 9 bases separated the two germline ends. Germline lookup yields CDR1 LGHNA and CDR2 YSLEER. This CDR3 region has 15 residues. CDR3: CASSQDQATQETQYF. Written as DNA, the CDR3 is TGCGCCAGCAGCCAAGATCAGGCTACCCAAGAGACCCAGTACTTC.

The V and J genes are TRBV5-1 and TRBJ2-3, with D perhaps being TRBD1 or TRBD2 (5 bases each). CDR1 and CDR2 (germline): SGHRS, YFSETQ. The CDR3 length is 13 residues. Deletions cut 7 bases from V and 0 bases from J, with 9 bases between. The CDR3 DNA sequence: TGCGCCAGCGCCGGGGCCAGCACAGATACGCAGTATTTT. Protein: CASAGASTDTQYF.

The gene calls are TRBV7-2 and TRBJ2-5; 9 nucleotides line up with TRBD2. Germline CDR1 reads SGHTA; CDR2 reads FQGNSA. V lost 7 bases to trimming and J lost 2 bases; unmatched junction nucleotides: 11. The length of the CDR3 is 16 residues. The chain's CDR3 is CASITPGLADQETQYF. In DNA form, the CDR3 reads TGTGCCAGCATCACCCCGGGACTAGCTGATCAAGAGACCCAGTACTTC. The whole variable domain, remainder taken from reference TRBV7-2 and TRBJ2-5, is GAGVSQSPSNKVTEKGKDVELRCDPISGHTALYWYRQSLGQGLEFLIYFQGNSAPDKSGLPSDRFSAERTGGSVSTLTIQRTQQEDSAVYLCASITPGLADQETQYFGPGTRLLVL.

This clone appeared a single time. CDR3 in amino acids: CSVAGRPDTQYF. The CDR3 DNA is TGCAGCGTGGCCGGGAGGCCAGATACGCAGTATTTT. This chain links TRBV29-1 with TRBJ2-3; 7 bases map to TRBD2. Germline trimming cut 6 bases from V and 4 bases from J; bases unmatched to any gene: 4. The CDR3 is 12 amino acids. CDR1 SQVTM and CDR2 ANQGSEA come from the germline V gene.

The genes are TRBV10-3 and TRBJ2-1; TRBD1 aligns across 7 bases. There are 12 residues in the CDR3. CDR1 ENHRY and CDR2 SYGVKD come from the germline V gene. J lost 10 bases, V lost 5 bases, and 5 bases had no gene match. The CDR3 here is CAISNRGSEQFF. Here the CDR3 DNA reads TGTGCCATCAGTAACAGGGGAAGCGAGCAGTTCTTC.

The chain uses TRBV7-8 and TRBJ1-1, with 7 positions matching TRBD1. There are 14 residues in the CDR3. Germline loops: CDR1 SGHVS, CDR2 FQNEAQ. J lost 2 bases, V lost 5 bases, and 5 bases had no gene match. Here the CDR3 DNA reads TGTGCCAGCAGCGTCAACAGGGGCAACACTGAAGCTTTCTTT. This sequence encodes CASSVNRGNTEAFF.

The chain recombines TRBV2 with TRBJ1-1; D is perhaps TRBD1 (5 bases). Germline loops: CDR1 SNHLY, CDR2 FYNNEI. The CDR3 extends over 13 amino acids. V lost 6 bases, J lost 8 bases, and 16 bases lay in between. DNA for the CDR3: TGTGCCAGCAGGTACAGGCTTGGAGGGGAAGCTTTCTTT. The encoded protein is CASRYRLGGEAFF.

The V gene is TRBV2, the J gene TRBJ2-7; a weak D match, TRBD2 (6 bases). The V gene lost 9 bases and the J gene lost 3 bases, with 15 bases spanning the gap. This CDR3 comprises 13 residues. From germline, CDR1 is SNHLY and CDR2 FYNNEI. The CDR3 nucleotides are TGTGCCAGTTTCCAGGACGGGAGCTACGAGCAGTACTTC. Translated, it gives CASFQDGSYEQYF.

The chain recombines TRBV18 with TRBJ1-5; possibly TRBD1 for D (6 bases). Germline lookup yields CDR1 KGHSH and CDR2 LQKENI. The ends were cut back, 6 bases at V and 9 bases at J, with 24 bases in the middle. This CDR3 region has 16 residues. CDR3 coding DNA: TGTGCCAGCTCCGCTACAGGGCTTGGTGGGGGCGCGCCCCAGCATTTT. It encodes CASSATGLGGGAPQHF.

This clone appeared a single time. V is TRBV12-5 and J is TRBJ2-1; unclear D gene. Trimming left V 6 bases short and J 8 bases short, with 11 bases between. Germline V gene data show CDR1 as LGHNT and CDR2 as FRNRAP. There are 12 residues in the CDR3. CDR3 amino acids: CASGNIEDEQFF. The CDR3 region has the DNA TGTGCTAGTGGCAACATAGAGGATGAGCAGTTCTTC.

This chain joins TRBV7-3 and TRBJ2-1; 8 bases align to TRBD2. CDR3 length: 15 amino acids. Germline V gene lookup returns CDR1 SGHTA and CDR2 FQGTGA. J was trimmed by 7 bases and V by 5 bases; bases with no gene match: 10. The CDR3, as DNA: TGTGCCAGCAGCACCCTAGCGGGTGGATGGAATGAGCAGTTCTTC. Its translation: CASSTLAGGWNEQFF.

The chain recombines TRBV2 with TRBJ2-7; TRBD2 aligns across 7 bases. CDR1 SNHLY and CDR2 FYNNEI come from the germline V gene. J lost 4 bases, V lost 5 bases, and 11 bases had no gene match. CDR3 length: 15 residues. CDR3 bases: TGTGCCAGCAGTTACGGACTAGATCCGTCGTACGAGCAGTACTTC. Amino acids: CASSYGLDPSYEQYF.

The V gene is TRBV6-1, the J gene TRBJ2-7, with 9 bases lining up with TRBD1. Germline V gene lookup returns CDR1 MNHNS and CDR2 SASEGT. The CDR3 consists of 16 residues. The V segment lost 1 base and the J segment 0 bases; nucleotides outside the gene matches: 4. The CDR3 reads CASSEVGTGSSYEQYF. CDR3 coding DNA: TGTGCCAGCAGTGAAGTGGGGACAGGGAGCTCCTACGAGCAGTACTTC.

The chain has TRBV14 and TRBJ1-1; tentatively, D is TRBD1 (6 bases). The V gene's germline CDR1 is SGHDN and CDR2 FVKESK. This CDR3 region has 16 residues. V dropped 6 bases and J dropped 4 bases, with 21 bases sitting between them. CDR3 amino acids: CASSEDSSFLGTEAFF. The CDR3 bases are TGTGCCAGCAGTGAGGACAGCAGTTTTTTGGGCACTGAAGCTTTCTTT.

V usage is TRBV7-2 and J usage is TRBJ2-1; TRBD2 aligns across 10 bases. The CDR3 sequence is 15 residues long. Trimming took 1 base from V and 10 from J; bases not matched to a gene: 7. Germline lookup yields CDR1 SGHTA and CDR2 FQGNSA. The CDR3 bases are TGTGCCAGCAGCTTAGGCCTAGCGGGAGTATGGGAGCAGTTCTTC. Protein sequence: CASSLGLAGVWEQFF.